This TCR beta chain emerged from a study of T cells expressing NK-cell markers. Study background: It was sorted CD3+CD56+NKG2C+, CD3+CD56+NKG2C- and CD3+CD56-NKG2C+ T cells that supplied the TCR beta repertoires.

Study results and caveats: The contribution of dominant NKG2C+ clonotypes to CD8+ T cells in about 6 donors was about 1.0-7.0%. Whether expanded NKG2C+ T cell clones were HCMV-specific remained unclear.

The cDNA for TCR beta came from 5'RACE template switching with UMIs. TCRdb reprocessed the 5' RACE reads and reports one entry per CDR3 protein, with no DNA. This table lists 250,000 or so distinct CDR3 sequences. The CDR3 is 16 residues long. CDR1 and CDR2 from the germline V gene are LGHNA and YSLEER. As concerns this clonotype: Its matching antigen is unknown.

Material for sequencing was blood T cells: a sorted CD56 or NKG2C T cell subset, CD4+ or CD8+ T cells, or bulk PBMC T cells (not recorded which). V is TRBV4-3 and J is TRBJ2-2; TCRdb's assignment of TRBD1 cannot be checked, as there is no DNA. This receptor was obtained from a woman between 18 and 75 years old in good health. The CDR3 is CASSQLTGTTTGELFF.